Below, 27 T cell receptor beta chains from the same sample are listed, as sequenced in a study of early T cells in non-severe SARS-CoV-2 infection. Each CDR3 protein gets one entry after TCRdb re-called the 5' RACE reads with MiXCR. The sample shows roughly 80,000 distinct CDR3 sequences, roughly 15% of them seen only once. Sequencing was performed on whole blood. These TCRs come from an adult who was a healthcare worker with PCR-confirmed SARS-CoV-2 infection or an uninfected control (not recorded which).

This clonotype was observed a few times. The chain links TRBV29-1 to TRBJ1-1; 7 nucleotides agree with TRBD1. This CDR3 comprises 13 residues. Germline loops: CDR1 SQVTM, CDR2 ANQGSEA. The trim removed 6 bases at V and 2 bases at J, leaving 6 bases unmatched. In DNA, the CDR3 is TGCAGCGTGGGTAGGGACAGTAACACTGAAGCTTTCTTT. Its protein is CSVGRDSNTEAFF.

CDR3 sequence reads: CSVGGASYNEQFF. CDR3 bases: TGCAGCGTTGGAGGGGCCTCCTACAATGAGCAGTTCTTC. The rearrangement uses TRBV29-1 and TRBJ2-1; the D gene could be TRBD1 or TRBD2 (5 bases each). V lost 4 bases to trimming and J lost 0 bases, with 7 bases between them. The length of the CDR3 is 13 residues. Germline V gene data show CDR1 as SQVTM and CDR2 as ANQGSEA.

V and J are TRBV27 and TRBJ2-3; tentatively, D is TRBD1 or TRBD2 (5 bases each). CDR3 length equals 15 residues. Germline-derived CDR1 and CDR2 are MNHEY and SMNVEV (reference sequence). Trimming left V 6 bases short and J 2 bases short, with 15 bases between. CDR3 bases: TGTGCCAGCAGCCACCGGGGACCTTACACAGATACGCAGTATTTT. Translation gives CASSHRGPYTDTQYF.

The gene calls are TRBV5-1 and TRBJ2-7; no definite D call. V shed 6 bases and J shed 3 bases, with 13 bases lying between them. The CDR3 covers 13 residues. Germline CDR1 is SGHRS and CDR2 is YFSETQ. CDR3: CASKRAGNYEQYF. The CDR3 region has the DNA TGCGCCAGCAAAAGAGCTGGTAACTACGAGCAGTACTTC.

The CDR3 nucleotides read TGTGCCAGCAGCCGGAACGTGAATAGCAATCAGCCCCAGCATTTT. Translated: CASSRNVNSNQPQHF. The genes are TRBV7-8 and TRBJ1-5; D uncertain. The germline CDR1 and CDR2 sequences are SGHVS and FQNEAQ. Trimming cost V 5 bases and J 0 bases, with 11 bases left between them. CDR3 length equals 15 residues. Filled out from reference TRBV7-8 and TRBJ1-5, the complete variable domain reads GAGVSQSPRYKVAKRGQDVALRCDPISGHVSLFWYQQALGQGPEFLTYFQNEAQLDKSGLPSDRFFAERPEGSVSTLKIQRTQQEDSAVYLCASSRNVNSNQPQHFGDGTRLSIL.

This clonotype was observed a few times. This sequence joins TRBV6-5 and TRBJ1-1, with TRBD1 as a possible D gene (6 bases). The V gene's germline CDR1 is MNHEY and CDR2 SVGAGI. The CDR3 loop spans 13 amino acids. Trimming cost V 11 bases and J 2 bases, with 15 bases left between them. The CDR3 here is CACQAGANTEAFF. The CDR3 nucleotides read TGTGCCTGTCAAGCAGGGGCCAACACTGAAGCTTTCTTT.

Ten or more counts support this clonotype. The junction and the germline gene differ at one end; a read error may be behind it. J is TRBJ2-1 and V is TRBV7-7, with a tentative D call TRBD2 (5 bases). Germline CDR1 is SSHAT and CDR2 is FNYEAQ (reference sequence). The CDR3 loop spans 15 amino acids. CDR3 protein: CASSIGLDSYNEQFF. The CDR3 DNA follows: TGTGCTAGCAGCATTGGACTGGACTCCTACAATGAGCAGTTCTTC.

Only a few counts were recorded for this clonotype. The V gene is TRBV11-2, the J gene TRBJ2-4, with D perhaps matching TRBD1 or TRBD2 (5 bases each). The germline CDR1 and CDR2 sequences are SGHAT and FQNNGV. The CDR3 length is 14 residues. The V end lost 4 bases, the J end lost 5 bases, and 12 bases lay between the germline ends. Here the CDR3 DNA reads TGTGCCAGCAGCTCGAGGGGTGGCGAAAACATTCAGTACTTC. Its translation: CASSSRGGENIQYF. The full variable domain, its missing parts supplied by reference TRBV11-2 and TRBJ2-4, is EAGVAQSPRYKIIEKRQSVAFWCNPISGHATLYWYQQILGQGPKLLIQFQNNGVVDDSQLPKDRFSAERLKGVDSTLKIQPAKLEDSAVYLCASSSRGGENIQYFGAGTRLSVL.

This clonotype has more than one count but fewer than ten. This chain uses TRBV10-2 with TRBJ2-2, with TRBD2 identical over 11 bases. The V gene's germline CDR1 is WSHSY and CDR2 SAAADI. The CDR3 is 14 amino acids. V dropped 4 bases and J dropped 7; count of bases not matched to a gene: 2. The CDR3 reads CASSAGLAGGELFF. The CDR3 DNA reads TGCGCCAGCAGTGCAGGACTAGCGGGCGGGGAGCTGTTTTTT.

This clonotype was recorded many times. The CDR3 region has the DNA TGTGCCAGCAGCCCGACGCCCCACACAGATACGCAGTATTTT. It specifies CASSPTPHTDTQYF. The rearrangement uses TRBV7-6 and TRBJ2-3, with unresolved D. The germline gives CDR1 SGHVS, CDR2 FNYEAQ. The CDR3 length is 14 residues. V was shortened by 5 bases and J by 2 bases, with 11 bases between the two germline ends.

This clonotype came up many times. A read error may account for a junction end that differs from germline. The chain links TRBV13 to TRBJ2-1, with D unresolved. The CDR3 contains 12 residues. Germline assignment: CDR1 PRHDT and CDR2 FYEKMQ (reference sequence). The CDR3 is CASSLGTNVQFF. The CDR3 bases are TGTGCCAGCAGCTTAGGGACAAATGTGCAGTTCTTC.

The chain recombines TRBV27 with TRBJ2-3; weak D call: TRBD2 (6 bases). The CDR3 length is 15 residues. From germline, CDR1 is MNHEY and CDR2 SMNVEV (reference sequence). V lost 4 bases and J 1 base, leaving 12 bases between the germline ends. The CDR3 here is CASSSRDSGTDTQYF. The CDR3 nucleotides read TGTGCCAGCAGTTCCCGGGACTCCGGCACAGATACGCAGTATTTT.

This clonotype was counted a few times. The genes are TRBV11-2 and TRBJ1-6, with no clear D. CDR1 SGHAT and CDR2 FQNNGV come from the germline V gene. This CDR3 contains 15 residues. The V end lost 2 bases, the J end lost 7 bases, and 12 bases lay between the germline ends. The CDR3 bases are TGTGCCAGCAGCTTACTCTCCCCCTCCAATTCACCCCTCCACTTT. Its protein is CASSLLSPSNSPLHF.

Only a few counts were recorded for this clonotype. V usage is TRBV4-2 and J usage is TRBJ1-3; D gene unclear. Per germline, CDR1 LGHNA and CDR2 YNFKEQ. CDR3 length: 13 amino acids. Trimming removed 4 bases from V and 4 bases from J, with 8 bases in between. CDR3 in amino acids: CASSPRAGNTIYF. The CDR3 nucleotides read TGTGCCAGCAGCCCCCGAGCCGGAAACACCATATATTTT.

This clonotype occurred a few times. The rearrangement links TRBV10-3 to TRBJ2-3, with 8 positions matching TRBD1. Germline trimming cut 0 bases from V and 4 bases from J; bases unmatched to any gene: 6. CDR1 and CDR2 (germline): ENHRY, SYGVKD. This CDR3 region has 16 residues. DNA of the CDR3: TGTGCCATCAGTGAGTCCGGACAGGGAAGGGCAGATACGCAGTATTTT. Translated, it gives CAISESGQGRADTQYF.

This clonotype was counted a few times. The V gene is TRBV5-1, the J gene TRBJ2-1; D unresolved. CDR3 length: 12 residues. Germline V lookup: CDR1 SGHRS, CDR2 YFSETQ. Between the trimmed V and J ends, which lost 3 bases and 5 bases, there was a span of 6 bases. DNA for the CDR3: TGCGCCAGCAGCTCCGCCGACAATGAGCAGTTCTTC. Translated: CASSSADNEQFF.

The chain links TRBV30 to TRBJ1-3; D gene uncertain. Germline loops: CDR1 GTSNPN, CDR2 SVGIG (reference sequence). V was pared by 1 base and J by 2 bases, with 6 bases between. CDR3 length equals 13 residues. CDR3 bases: TGTGCCTGGAGTGCAGGCCCTGGAAACACCATATATTTT. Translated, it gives CAWSAGPGNTIYF.

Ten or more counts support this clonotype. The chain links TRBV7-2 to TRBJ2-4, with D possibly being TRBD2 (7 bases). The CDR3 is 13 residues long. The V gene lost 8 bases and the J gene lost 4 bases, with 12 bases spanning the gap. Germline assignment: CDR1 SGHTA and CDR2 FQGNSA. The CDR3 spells CASSAGAKNIQYF. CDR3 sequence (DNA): TGTGCCAGCTCGGCGGGGGCAAAAAACATTCAGTACTTC.

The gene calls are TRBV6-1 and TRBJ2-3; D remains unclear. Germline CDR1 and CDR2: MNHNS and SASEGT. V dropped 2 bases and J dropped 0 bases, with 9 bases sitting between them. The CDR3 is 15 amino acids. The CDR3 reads CASSESVPSTDTQYF. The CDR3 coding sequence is TGTGCCAGCAGTGAATCAGTCCCTAGCACAGATACGCAGTATTTT.

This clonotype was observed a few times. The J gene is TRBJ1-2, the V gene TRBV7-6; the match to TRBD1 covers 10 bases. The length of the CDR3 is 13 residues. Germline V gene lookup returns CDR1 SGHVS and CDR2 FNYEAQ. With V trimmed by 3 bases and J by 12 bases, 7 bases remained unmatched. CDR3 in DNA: TGTGCCAGCAGCTTGCCCGACAGGGGGCCTAACACCTTC. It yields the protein CASSLPDRGPNTF.

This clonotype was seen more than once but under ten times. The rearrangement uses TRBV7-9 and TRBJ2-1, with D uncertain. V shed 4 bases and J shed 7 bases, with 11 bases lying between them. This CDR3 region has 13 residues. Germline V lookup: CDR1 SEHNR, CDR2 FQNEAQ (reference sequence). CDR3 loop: CASSSVLMNEQFF. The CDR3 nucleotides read TGTGCCAGCAGCTCCGTCCTCATGAATGAGCAGTTCTTC.

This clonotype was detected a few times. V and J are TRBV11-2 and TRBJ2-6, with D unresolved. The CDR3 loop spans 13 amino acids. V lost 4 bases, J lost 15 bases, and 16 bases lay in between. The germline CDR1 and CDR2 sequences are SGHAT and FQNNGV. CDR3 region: CASSYKPGRSLTF. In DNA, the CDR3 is TGTGCCAGCAGCTACAAACCAGGACGCAGCCTGACTTTC.

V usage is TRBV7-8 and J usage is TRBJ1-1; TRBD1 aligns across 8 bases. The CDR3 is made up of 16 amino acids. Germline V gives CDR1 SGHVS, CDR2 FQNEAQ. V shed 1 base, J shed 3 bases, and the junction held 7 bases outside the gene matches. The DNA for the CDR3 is TGTGCCAGCAGCTTAGGTAGCAGGGGGCGAGACACTGAAGCTTTCTTT. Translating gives CASSLGSRGRDTEAFF. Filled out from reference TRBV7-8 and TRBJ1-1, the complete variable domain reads GAGVSQSPRYKVAKRGQDVALRCDPISGHVSLFWYQQALGQGPEFLTYFQNEAQLDKSGLPSDRFFAERPEGSVSTLKIQRTQQEDSAVYLCASSLGSRGRDTEAFFGQGTRLTVV.

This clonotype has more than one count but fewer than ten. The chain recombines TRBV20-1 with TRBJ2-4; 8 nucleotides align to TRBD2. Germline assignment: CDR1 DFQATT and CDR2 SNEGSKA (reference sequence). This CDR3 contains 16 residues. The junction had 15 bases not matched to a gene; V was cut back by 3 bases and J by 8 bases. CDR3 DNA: TGCAGTGCTAGCGTGACAGCGGGGGCCCCCCCGGACATTCAGTACTTC. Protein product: CSASVTAGAPPDIQYF.

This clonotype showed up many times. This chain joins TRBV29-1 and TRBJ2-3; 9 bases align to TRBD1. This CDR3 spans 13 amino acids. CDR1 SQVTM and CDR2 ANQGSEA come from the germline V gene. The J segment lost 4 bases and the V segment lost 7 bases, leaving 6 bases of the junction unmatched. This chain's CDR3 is CSARGQGPDTQYF. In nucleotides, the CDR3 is TGCAGCGCCAGGGGACAGGGCCCAGATACGCAGTATTTT.

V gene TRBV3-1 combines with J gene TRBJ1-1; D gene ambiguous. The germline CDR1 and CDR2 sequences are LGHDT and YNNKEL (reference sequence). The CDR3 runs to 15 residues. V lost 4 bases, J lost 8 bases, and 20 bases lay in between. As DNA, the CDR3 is TGTGCCAGCAGCCCGAAATCCGGGGATAGGGCGGAAGCTTTCTTT. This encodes CASSPKSGDRAEAFF.

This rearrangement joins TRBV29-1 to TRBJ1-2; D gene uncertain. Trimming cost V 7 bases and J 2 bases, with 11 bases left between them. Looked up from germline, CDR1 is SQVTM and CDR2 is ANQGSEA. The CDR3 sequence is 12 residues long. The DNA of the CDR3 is TGCAGCGCGGCAGCGAAAAACTATGGCTACACCTTC. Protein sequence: CSAAAKNYGYTF.